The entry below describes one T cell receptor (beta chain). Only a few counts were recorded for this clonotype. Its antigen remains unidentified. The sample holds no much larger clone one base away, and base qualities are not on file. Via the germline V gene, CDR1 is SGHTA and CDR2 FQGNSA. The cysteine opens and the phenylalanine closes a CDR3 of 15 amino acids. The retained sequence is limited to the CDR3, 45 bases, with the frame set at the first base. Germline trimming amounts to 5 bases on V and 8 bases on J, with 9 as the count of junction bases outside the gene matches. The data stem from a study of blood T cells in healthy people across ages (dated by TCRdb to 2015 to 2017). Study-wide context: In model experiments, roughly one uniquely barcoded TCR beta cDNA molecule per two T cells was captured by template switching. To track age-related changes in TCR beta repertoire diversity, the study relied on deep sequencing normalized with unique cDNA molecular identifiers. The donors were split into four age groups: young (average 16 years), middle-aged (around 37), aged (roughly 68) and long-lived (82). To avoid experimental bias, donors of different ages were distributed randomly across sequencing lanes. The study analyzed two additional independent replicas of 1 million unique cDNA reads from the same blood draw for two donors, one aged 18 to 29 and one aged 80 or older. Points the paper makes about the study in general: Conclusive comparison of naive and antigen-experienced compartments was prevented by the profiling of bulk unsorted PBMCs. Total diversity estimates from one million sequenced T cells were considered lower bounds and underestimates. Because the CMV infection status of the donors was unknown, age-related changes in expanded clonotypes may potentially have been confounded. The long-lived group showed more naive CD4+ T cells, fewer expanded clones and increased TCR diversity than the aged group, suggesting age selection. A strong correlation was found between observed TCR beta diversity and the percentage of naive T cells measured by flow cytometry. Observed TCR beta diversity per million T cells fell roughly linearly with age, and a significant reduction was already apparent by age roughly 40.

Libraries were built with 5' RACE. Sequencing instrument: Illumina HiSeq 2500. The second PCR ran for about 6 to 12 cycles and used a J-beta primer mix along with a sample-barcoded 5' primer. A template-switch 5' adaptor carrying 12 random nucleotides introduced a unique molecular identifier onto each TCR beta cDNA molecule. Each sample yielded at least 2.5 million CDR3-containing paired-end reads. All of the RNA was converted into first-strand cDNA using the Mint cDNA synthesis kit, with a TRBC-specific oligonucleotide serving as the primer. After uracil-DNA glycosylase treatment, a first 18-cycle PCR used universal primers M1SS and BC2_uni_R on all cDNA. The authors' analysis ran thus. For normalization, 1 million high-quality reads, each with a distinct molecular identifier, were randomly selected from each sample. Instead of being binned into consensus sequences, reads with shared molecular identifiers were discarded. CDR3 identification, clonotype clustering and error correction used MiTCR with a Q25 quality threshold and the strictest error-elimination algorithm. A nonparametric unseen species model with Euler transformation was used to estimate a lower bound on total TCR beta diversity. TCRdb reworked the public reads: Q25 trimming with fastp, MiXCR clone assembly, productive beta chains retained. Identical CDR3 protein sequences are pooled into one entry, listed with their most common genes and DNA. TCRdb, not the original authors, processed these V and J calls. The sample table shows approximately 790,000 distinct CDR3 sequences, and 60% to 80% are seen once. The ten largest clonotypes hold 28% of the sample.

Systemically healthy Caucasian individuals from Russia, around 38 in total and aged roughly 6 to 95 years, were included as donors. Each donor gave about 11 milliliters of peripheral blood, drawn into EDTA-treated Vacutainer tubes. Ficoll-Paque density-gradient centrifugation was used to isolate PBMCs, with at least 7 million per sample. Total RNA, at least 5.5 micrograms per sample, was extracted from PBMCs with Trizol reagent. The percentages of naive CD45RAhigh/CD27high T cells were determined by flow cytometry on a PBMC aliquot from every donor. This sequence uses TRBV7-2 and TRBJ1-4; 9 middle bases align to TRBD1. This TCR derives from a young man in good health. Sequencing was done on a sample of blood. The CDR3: CASSPGTGLGEKLFF. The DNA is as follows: TGTGCCAGCAGCCCCGGGACAGGGTTAGGAGAAAAACTGTTTTTT.